The 6 T cell receptor beta chains in this list originate from one sample, sequenced in a study of identical twins (TCRdb year 2016). Library preparation used 5' RACE. TCRdb names Illumina HiSeq 2000 as the instrument used. Using fastp trimming at Q25 and MiXCR clonotype assembly, TCRdb reanalyzed the public sequencing data and kept in-frame beta chains. Rows merge per CDR3 protein into single entries with the most common DNA and genes. This sample comprises a few hundred thousand distinct CDR3 sequences, 8% to 9% of them detected only once. The top ten hold about 2.1% of the sample. This sample also belongs to another study, concerning yellow fever vaccine responses in identical twins.

The sample taken for sequencing was memory (CD45RO+) T cells sorted from blood. This specimen's cell subset or site label, interpreted: CD45RO+ enriched T cells. These receptors all stem from a woman aged 18 to 35 in good health.

This clonotype was counted many times. The rearrangement joins TRBV10-2 to TRBJ2-1; 10 bases match TRBD2. V lost 3 bases and J lost 12; bases outside the gene matches: 8. There are 14 residues in the CDR3. Germline CDR1 reads WSHSY; CDR2 reads SAAADI. CDR3 coding DNA: TGCGCCAGCAGTGAATTAGCGGGAGGTACCCCGCAGTTCTTC. This codes for CASSELAGGTPQFF.

This clonotype showed up just a few times. The gene calls are TRBV28 and TRBJ2-5; tentatively, D is TRBD2 (7 bases). V was shortened by 6 bases and J by 7 bases, with 15 bases between the two germline ends. Germline V CDR1 and CDR2: MDHEN, SYDVKM. This CDR3 has 13 residues. The CDR3 nucleotides are TGTGCCAGCAGGACAGGCCCGGGGGGGACCCAGTACTTC. Protein sequence: CASRTGPGGTQYF.

This clonotype has at least ten counts. J is TRBJ2-7 and V is TRBV7-8; TRBD1 matches 7 bases. The trim removed 3 bases at V and 7 bases at J, leaving 6 bases unmatched. This CDR3 has 13 amino acids. Germline CDR1 SGHVS, CDR2 FQNEAQ. For the CDR3, the DNA is TGTGCCAGCAGCTTCACAGGGGTAAAAGAGCAGTACGTC. Its protein product is CASSFTGVKEQYV.

This clonotype was detected many times. The genes are TRBV5-1 and TRBJ1-1; D unclear. The CDR3 is 12 residues long. V was clipped by 8 bases and J by 5 bases, with 13 bases between them. Germline CDR1 is SGHRS and CDR2 is YFSETQ. CDR3 loop: CARLPAGTEAFF. CDR3 nucleotides: TGCGCCAGACTCCCGGCGGGGACTGAAGCTTTCTTT.

The chain carries TRBV12-3 or TRBV12-4 and TRBJ1-2; no reliable D call. Trimming cost V 5 bases and J 4 bases, with 14 bases left between them. CDR3 length equals 14 residues. The CDR3 sequence: CASSTRRTAYGYTF. The DNA of the CDR3 is TGTGCCAGCAGTACTAGGCGGACTGCCTATGGCTACACCTTC.

This clonotype was counted at least ten times. The chain couples TRBV11-2 to TRBJ1-2; D ambiguous. The ends were cut back, 0 bases at V and 3 bases at J, with 17 bases in the middle. Germline CDR1 is SGHAT and CDR2 is FQNNGV. The CDR3 runs 17 residues. CDR3 sequence (DNA): TGTGCCAGCAGCTTAGATCGGGTGAACAATCGAGACTATGGCTACACCTTC. Translating gives CASSLDRVNNRDYGYTF.